Listed below are T cell receptor beta chains from one sample, sequenced in a study of identifying expanded T cells in peripheral blood. Only in-frame clones appear in the TCRdb table, and some are missing; sequencing was by immunoSEQ multiplex PCR. The sample has under 150,000 clones, approximately 86% seen once. Sequences were obtained from blood. The source is a person aged 18-70 years in good health. Both conserved end residues are part of each CDR3. The order of the fields is J gene, V gene, clone size, CDR3 protein. The size entry is marked missing in some rows and otherwise reads once, few, many or a size class.

- TRBV15 - CATSRGTDPSSYEQYF
TRBJ2-1 TRBV6-5 once CASSFEGGLYNEQFF
TRBJ2-3 TRBV12-5 few CASGLGRGAGSTDTQYF
TRBJ2-7 TRBV6-6 - CASRSGTSTSEQYF
TRBJ2-7 TRBV4-1 - CASSLRDLPGHEQYF
TRBJ2-5 TRBV19 - CASSISGTGAPWGVTQYF
TRBJ2-5 TRBV5-1 - CASSLAGQLETQYF
TRBJ2-7 TRBV19 - CASSTGTGSYEQYF
TRBJ1-4 TRBV15 - CATSRDPGANEKLFF
TRBJ1-4 TRBV7-8 - CASSLLTGADEKLFF
TRBJ1-2 TRBV6-5 - CASSAQENYGYTF
TRBJ2-1 TRBV6-5 few CASSRGLAGSEQFF
TRBJ1-3 TRBV1 - CTSSPLDRANGNTIYF
TRBJ1-2 TRBV7-2 - CASSWEDRSGYTF
- TRBV6-6 - CASSYGPGGASEQYF
TRBJ2-1 TRBV7-9 - CASSPRDRTFNEQFF
TRBJ2-7 TRBV6-6 few CASSYSWENEQYF
TRBJ1-2 TRBV7-9 - CASSLVVLGYTF
TRBJ2-7 TRBV5-1 - CASSPGQGAGEQYF
TRBJ1-1 TRBV30 - CAWSLGQLNTEAFF
TRBJ1-6 TRBV4-3 - CASSQDLGGGSPLHF
TRBJ2-7 TRBV6-5 - CAGSYQGRDTEQYF
TRBJ1-2 TRBV2 - CASRPQGAQGGYTF
TRBJ1-4 TRBV19 - CASSIQFLSAEKLFF
TRBJ1-2 TRBV7-2 - CASSPKTGQGYTF
TRBJ1-3 TRBV6-6 - CASRAVSSGNTIYF
TRBJ1-2 TRBV19 - CASSILGSDSSNYGYTF
TRBJ1-2 TRBV7-6 - CASSFTSAYGYTF
TRBJ2-3 TRBV12-1 once CASSPYDYRSDTQYF
TRBJ1-1 TRBV4-3 - CASSHRWTGATEAFF
TRBJ2-3 TRBV15 once CATSRGAPDTQYF
TRBJ2-2 TRBV14 - CASSQDWGSTGELFF
TRBJ2-5 TRBV7-3 - CASSLDNRGETQYF
TRBJ1-3 TRBV18 - CASSPIKQALISGNTIYF
TRBJ2-7 TRBV4-2 - CASSQVRRGRALEQYF
TRBJ2-3 TRBV11-2 once CASSLVPDTQYF
TRBJ2-7 TRBV6-1 - CASSEAGTGRYEQYF
TRBJ2-7 TRBV2 - CASRTMSGEALNYEQYF
TRBJ1-1 TRBV7-3 - CASSPGRSNTEAFF
TRBJ2-5 TRBV2 - CASNYAETQYF
TRBJ2-7 TRBV27 once CASSLFSGHYEQYF
TRBJ2-7 TRBV30 - CAWSLSYEQYF
TRBJ2-7 TRBV28 - CASSSGTSGREYF
TRBJ2-3 TRBV18 - CASSRSTDTQYF
TRBJ1-6 TRBV6-1 - CASSDREGGSPLHF
TRBJ1-2 TRBV30 - CAWSLQGLGYGYTF
TRBJ1-5 TRBV19 - CASSSWTDGGNQPQHF
TRBJ2-6 TRBV4-1 - CASSQGTGGSGANVLTF
TRBJ2-1 TRBV19 - CASRDRGKQFF
TRBJ1-3 TRBV5-1 - CASSLGADLTGNTIYF
TRBJ1-2 TRBV5-1 - CASRATGGGYGYTF
TRBJ2-7 TRBV7-2 - CASSLGRSNYEQYF
TRBJ1-3 TRBV10-3 - CAIRGGSFGNTIYF
TRBJ2-4 TRBV2 once CASSGRPPSIAGNIQYF
TRBJ2-7 TRBV5-6 many CASSLNQGSEQYF
TRBJ1-5 TRBV7-9 - CASSIGQVGSNQPQHF
TRBJ1-5 TRBV18 - CASSSRQVSSGNQPQHF
TRBJ2-4 TRBV27 - CASSLGGDRVTKNIQYF
TRBJ2-5 TRBV27 few CASSLDSLQETQYF
TRBJ1-2 TRBV29-1 - CSVDWGMGGYGYTF